These T cell receptor beta chains were read from a single sample in a study of cytomegalovirus exposure and HLA in healthy donors. The protocol was immunoSEQ multiplex PCR, while the TCRdb copy is restricted to in-frame clones and leaves out a portion. In all, the sample yields fewer than 85,000 clones. Sequencing used PBMCs. These receptors were taken from a man aged 25-45 years in good health and CMV-seronegative. Both conserved end residues are part of each CDR3. The D gene is left open where the match is weak.

J gene: TRBJ2-7
D gene: TRBD1
V gene: TRBV5-6
CDR3 DNA: TGTGCCAGCAGCGTATGGACAGGGGAAGGATACGCTGGGGAGTACTTC
CDR3 protein: CASSVWTGEGYAGEYF

J gene: TRBJ1-3
D gene: .
V gene: TRBV4-3
CDR3 DNA: TGCGCCAGCAGCCAAGAGGAGTTATCCGGAAACACCATATATTTT
CDR3 protein: CASSQEELSGNTIYF

J gene: TRBJ1-5
D gene: .
V gene: TRBV6-5
CDR3 DNA: TGTGCCAGCAGCCCAGGATCCAATCAGCCCCAGCATTTT
CDR3 protein: CASSPGSNQPQHF

J gene: TRBJ2-2
D gene: TRBD2
V gene: TRBV7-2
CDR3 DNA: TGTGCCAGCAGCGTAGGACTAGCGGGAGAGGAGTACACCGGGGAGCTGTTTTTT
CDR3 protein: CASSVGLAGEEYTGELFF

J gene: TRBJ1-1
D gene: .
V gene: TRBV7-3
CDR3 DNA: TGTGCCAGCAGTCTCCGCCAGCGGACTGAAGCTTTCTTT
CDR3 protein: CASSLRQRTEAFF

J gene: TRBJ2-5
D gene: .
V gene: TRBV5-1
CDR3 DNA: TGCGCCAGCACACCGGGACTCGTGGAGGGGCCAGAGACCCAGTACTTC
CDR3 protein: CASTPGLVEGPETQYF

J gene: TRBJ1-1
D gene: TRBD1
V gene: TRBV6-5
CDR3 DNA: TGTGCCAGCAGTTACAGTAGGGGGACAGCAGTAAAAGCTTTCTTT
CDR3 protein: CASSYSRGTAVKAFF

J gene: TRBJ1-1
D gene: .
V gene: TRBV5-1
CDR3 DNA: TGCGCCAGCAGCTCAGATCCCCAGGGTGGGGCTGAAGCTTTCTTT
CDR3 protein: CASSSDPQGGAEAFF

J gene: TRBJ1-1
D gene: .
V gene: TRBV15
CDR3 DNA: TGTGCCACCAGCAGAACAAAGAACACTGAAGCTTTCTTT
CDR3 protein: CATSRTKNTEAFF

J gene: TRBJ2-3
D gene: .
V gene: TRBV5-1
CDR3 DNA: TGCGCCAGCAGCTTACAGGGATCAGGCACAGATACGCAGTATTTT
CDR3 protein: CASSLQGSGTDTQYF

J gene: TRBJ1-5
D gene: .
V gene: TRBV4-1
CDR3 DNA: TGCGCCAGCAGCCAAGGGGCCGGGATGCAGCTGCAGCCCCAGCATTTT
CDR3 protein: CASSQGAGMQLQPQHF

J gene: TRBJ2-6
D gene: TRBD1
V gene: TRBV6-4
CDR3 DNA: TGTGCCAGCAGCGCCGGGACAGGGGGCTCTGGGGCCAACGTCCTGACTTTC
CDR3 protein: CASSAGTGGSGANVLTF

J gene: TRBJ1-4
D gene: TRBD1
V gene: TRBV4-3
CDR3 DNA: TGCGCCAGCAGCCAAGATAGCCAGGGGGCATCTAATGAAAAACTGTTTTTT
CDR3 protein: CASSQDSQGASNEKLFF

J gene: TRBJ2-7
D gene: .
V gene: TRBV10-3
CDR3 DNA: TGTGCCATCAGAAAGAGTGGGGCGTACGAGCAGTACTTC
CDR3 protein: CAIRKSGAYEQYF

J gene: TRBJ1-1
D gene: .
V gene: TRBV27
CDR3 DNA: TGTGCCAGCAGTTCGTTCAGACAGGTGAGAACTGAAGCTTTCTTT
CDR3 protein: CASSSFRQVRTEAFF

J gene: TRBJ1-4
D gene: .
V gene: TRBV9
CDR3 DNA: TGTGCCAGCAGCGCCTCGGGGGGGCTCTGGGAAAAACTGTTTTTT
CDR3 protein: CASSASGGLWEKLFF

J gene: TRBJ2-7
D gene: TRBD2
V gene: TRBV11-3
CDR3 DNA: TGTGCCAGCAGCTTAGGCTCATGGGGTAGCGGGGACGTCCAGCAGTACTTC
CDR3 protein: CASSLGSWGSGDVQQYF

J gene: TRBJ1-5
D gene: .
V gene: TRBV21-1
CDR3 DNA: TGTGCCAGCAGCAAAGCCCCAGGGCCCAATCAGCCCCAGCATTTT
CDR3 protein: CASSKAPGPNQPQHF

J gene: TRBJ2-3
D gene: TRBD2
V gene: TRBV29-1
CDR3 DNA: TGCAGCGTTGAAAAGACTAGCTCCGATACGCAGTATTTT
CDR3 protein: CSVEKTSSDTQYF

J gene: TRBJ1-4
D gene: .
V gene: TRBV5-1
CDR3 DNA: TGCGCCAGCAGCTTGGCACAAACTAATGAAAAACTGTTTTTT
CDR3 protein: CASSLAQTNEKLFF

J gene: TRBJ2-1
D gene: .
V gene: TRBV4-1
CDR3 DNA: TGCGCCAGCAGCCAAGATAGGAGCTCCTACAATGAGCAGTTCTTC
CDR3 protein: CASSQDRSSYNEQFF

J gene: TRBJ2-5
D gene: .
V gene: TRBV7-7
CDR3 DNA: TGTGCTAGCAGCCAACTCCCCCAAGAGACCCAGTACTTC
CDR3 protein: CASSQLPQETQYF

J gene: TRBJ2-2
D gene: .
V gene: TRBV5-1
CDR3 DNA: TGCGCCAGCAGCTTAGGGGGTATAGCCGGGGAGCTGTTTTTT
CDR3 protein: CASSLGGIAGELFF